This T cell receptor beta chain emerged from a study of blood T cell repertoires in COVID-19. Study-level background: Researchers got acute and convalescent COVID-19 samples from the United States, Italy and Spain.

Source study methods: Reference gene primer amplification in the assay estimated nucleated cell counts. The table came from immunoSEQ multiplex PCR; TCRdb's copy has only in-frame clones and leaves some out. Clonal size and the V and J genes are those of that table, whereas D and trimming came from the DNA. The table lists around 65,000 clones, roughly 81% of them singletons, with roughly 14% in the top ten. Germline V lookup: CDR1 MNHEY, CDR2 SVGAGI. CDR3 length: 14 residues. Trimming removed 5 bases from V and 4 bases from J; junction bases left unmatched: 6. The specimen was peripheral blood. The TCR was taken from a man older than 75 with acute or convalescent COVID-19. This rearrangement joins TRBV6-5 to TRBJ1-2; 8 bases agree with TRBD1. The CDR3 bases are TGTGCCAGCAGTCTAGGACAGGGCCTCTATGGCTACACCTTC. Translated, it gives CASSLGQGLYGYTF.